The 23 T cell receptor beta chains in this list originate from one sample, sequenced in a study of blood T cell repertoires in COVID-19 (dated by TCRdb to the early 2020s). Library preparation was by the immunoSEQ multiplex PCR assay. TCRdb holds this immuneACCESS table with in-frame rearrangements only. Some clones are missing; in checked studies, unresolved V genes explain under half, and the rest has no known cause. The sample data list under 200,000 clones, and 89% of these were observed just once. Roughly 0.77% of the sample is taken by the ten largest. Material: PBMCs or T cells enriched from blood (not recorded which). The receptors here all came from a woman aged 18-29 years who had recovered from COVID-19.

This clone has a single count. This chain joins TRBV5-8 and TRBJ1-3; D uncertain. CDR3 length equals 16 residues. Deletions cut 0 bases from V and 1 base from J, with 11 bases between. Germline-derived CDR1 and CDR2 are SGHTS and YDEGEE. CDR3 loop: CASSLAGISSGNTIYF. The CDR3 region has the DNA TGTGCCAGCAGCTTGGCAGGAATATCTTCTGGAAACACCATATATTTT. Using reference TRBV5-8 and TRBJ1-3 for the parts outside the CDR3, the full variable domain is EAGVTQSPTHLIKTRGQQATLRCSPISGHTSVYWYQQALGLGLQFLLWYDEGEERNRGNFPPRFSGRQFPNYSSELNVNALELEDSALYLCASSLAGISSGNTIYFGEGSWLTVV.

V usage is TRBV4-1 and J usage is TRBJ1-6, with 7 bases fitting TRBD1. The CDR3 is 16 residues long. Germline CDR1 and CDR2: MGHRA and YSYEKL. Trimming cost V 4 bases and J 7 bases; bases outside gene matches: 10. This chain's CDR3 is CASSPGQAPFNSPLHF. As DNA, the CDR3 is TGCGCCAGCAGCCCTGGACAGGCCCCGTTCAATTCACCCCTCCACTTT.

V gene TRBV15 combines with J gene TRBJ1-6; 8 nucleotides match TRBD1. CDR1 is LNHNV, CDR2 YYDKDF, per germline (reference sequence). This CDR3 has 13 residues. V lost 0 bases and J lost 18; bases outside the gene matches: 7. The CDR3 bases are TGTGCCACCAGCAGAGATCACAGGGGGGGATACCACTTT. Translating it yields CATSRDHRGGYHF. Full variable domain (remainder filled in from reference TRBV15 and TRBJ1-6): DAMVIQNPRYQVTQFGKPVTLSCSQTLNHNVMYWYQQKSSQAPKLLFHYYDKDFNNEADTPDNFQSRRPNTSFCFLDIRSPGLGDTAMYLCATSRDHRGGYHFGNGTRLTVT.

This clone was seen once. The CDR3 DNA is TGTGCCAGCAGTAGCGTACCAAGGATCACCCAATACAATGAGCAGTTCTTC. Its translation is CASSSVPRITQYNEQFF. The V gene is TRBV27, the J gene TRBJ2-1; D is undetermined. V was pared by 5 bases and J by 4 bases, with 21 bases between. From germline, CDR1 is MNHEY and CDR2 SMNVEV (reference sequence). This CDR3 comprises 17 residues.

The chain recombines TRBV5-1 with TRBJ2-7; 7 nucleotides line up with TRBD2. CDR1 is SGHRS and CDR2 is YFSETQ in the germline V gene. There are 15 residues in the CDR3. The ends lost 4 bases at V and 5 bases at J; junction bases unmatched: 12. DNA for the CDR3: TGCGCCAGCAGCGGGTGGCCAGCGGGATCTAACGAGCAGTACTTC. It is translated as CASSGWPAGSNEQYF.

The V and J genes are TRBV5-1 and TRBJ2-3, with D perhaps TRBD1 (6 bases). CDR1 is SGHRS and CDR2 is YFSETQ in the germline V gene. The V end lost 0 bases, the J end lost 6 bases, and 14 bases lay between the germline ends. CDR3 length: 15 amino acids. This CDR3 is CASSLAPLDRDTQYF. The CDR3 region has the DNA TGCGCCAGCAGCTTGGCTCCACTAGACAGGGATACGCAGTATTTT.

J is TRBJ1-6 and V is TRBV30, with D possibly TRBD1 on 6 matching bases. This CDR3 region has 14 residues. Trimming stripped 3 bases from V and 3 bases from J, with 9 bases between. CDR1 and CDR2 from the germline V gene are GTSNPN and SVGIG (reference sequence). The CDR3 protein is CAWSVGGYNSPLHF. For the CDR3, the DNA is TGTGCCTGGAGCGTAGGGGGCTATAATTCACCCCTCCACTTT.

The chain links TRBV4-1 to TRBJ2-1; TRBD2 agrees at 13 bases. With 2 bases clipped from V and 2 bases from J, the junction kept 6 bases outside the gene matches. There are 18 residues in the CDR3. Germline assignment: CDR1 MGHRA and CDR2 YSYEKL. The CDR3 region is CASSQRRLAGGTYNEQFF. The CDR3 DNA follows: TGCGCCAGCAGCCAACGGAGACTAGCGGGAGGCACCTACAATGAGCAGTTCTTC.

CDR3 nucleotides: TGTGCCAGCACCTCCAACGGACAGGGATATCGGACAGATACGCAGTATTTT. Amino acid sequence: CASTSNGQGYRTDTQYF. This chain links TRBV3-1 (or the pseudogene TRBV3-2) with TRBJ2-3, with TRBD1 matching over 8 bases. V shed 7 bases and J 3 bases; nucleotides not matched to a gene: 15. CDR1 and CDR2 from the germline V gene are LGHDT and YNNKEL (reference sequence). The CDR3 has 17 amino acids.

This clone was counted between two and nine times. The sample contains more than one DNA sequence encoding this CDR3. This chain connects TRBV18 to TRBJ2-2; the D gene is possibly TRBD1 (5 bases). The V gene lost 3 bases and the J gene lost 1 base, with 6 bases spanning the gap. The CDR3 covers 14 residues. Germline CDR1 and CDR2: KGHSH and LQKENI. CDR3: CASSPTGNTGELFF. CDR3 sequence (DNA): TGTGCCAGCTCACCTACAGGGAACACCGGGGAGCTGTTTTTT.

This chain joins TRBV28 and TRBJ2-1; 11 bases are a match to TRBD2. The CDR3 contains 17 residues. Trimming at V came to 6 bases and at J to 5 bases, leaving 12 bases not matched to a gene. In germline, CDR1 is MDHEN, CDR2 SYDVKM. The CDR3: CASSNPLGTSGHNEQFF. Written as DNA, the CDR3 is TGTGCCAGCAGCAATCCACTGGGGACTAGCGGCCACAATGAGCAGTTCTTC.

The CDR3 region is CASSLETTPSGELFF. The CDR3 coding sequence is TGTGCCAGCAGCTTAGAGACTACCCCCTCCGGGGAGCTGTTTTTT. The chain is built from TRBV7-2 and TRBJ2-2, with a possible D match to TRBD2 (5 bases). V shed 1 base and J shed 6 bases, with 12 bases lying between them. The CDR3 has 15 residues. Germline lookup yields CDR1 SGHTA and CDR2 FQGNSA.

The chain has TRBV5-1 and TRBJ1-2, with 9 nucleotides matching TRBD1. Per germline, CDR1 SGHRS and CDR2 YFSETQ. Losses at the gene ends were 3 bases for V and 4 bases for J; bases not matched to a gene: 7. The CDR3 length is 15 residues. The CDR3: CASSSPGQGAYGYTF. CDR3 coding DNA: TGCGCCAGCAGCTCGCCGGGACAGGGAGCCTATGGCTACACCTTC.

The V call is TRBV19, the J call TRBJ1-5, with unresolved D. V lost 6 bases to trimming and J lost 7 bases, with 25 bases between them. The CDR3 has 17 amino acids. Per the germline V gene, CDR1 is LNHDA and CDR2 is SQIVND (reference sequence). In DNA form, the CDR3 reads TGTGCCAGTAGATCCCGGGGTTCCCCCGGAGGGAACCAGCCCCAGCATTTT. It codes for CASRSRGSPGGNQPQHF.

In this sample, this clone turned up once. The chain is built from TRBV5-1 and TRBJ2-1; possible D gene TRBD1, 6 bases. This CDR3 comprises 13 residues. Deletions cut 4 bases from V and 5 bases from J, with 10 bases between. From germline, CDR1 is SGHRS and CDR2 YFSETQ. The CDR3 DNA reads as TGCGCCAGCAGCCAGGACAGTAACAATGAGCAGTTCTTC. Translation: CASSQDSNNEQFF. The complete variable domain, with remaining parts taken from reference TRBV5-1 and TRBJ2-1, reads KAGVTQTPRYLIKTRGQQVTLSCSPISGHRSVSWYQQTPGQGLQFLFEYFSETQRNKGNFPGRFSGRQFSNSRSEMNVSTLELGDSALYLCASSQDSNNEQFFGPGTRLTVL.

Written as DNA, the CDR3 is TGTGCCAGCAGTCCCTCGGGACTACTCTACGAGCAGTACTTC. Its translation is CASSPSGLLYEQYF. The rearrangement links TRBV27 to TRBJ2-7, with 7 bases lining up with TRBD2. The CDR3 covers 14 residues. The V and J ends lost 5 bases and 3 bases, in that order; junction bases with no gene match: 7. Germline V gene sequence: CDR1 MNHEY, CDR2 SMNVEV (reference sequence).

The CDR3 DNA is TGCGCCAGCAGCCACGGACAGGGGACGTCCTACGAGCAGTACTTC. Protein: CASSHGQGTSYEQYF. The chain carries TRBV4-3 and TRBJ2-7; 9 bases are a match to TRBD1. The length of the CDR3 is 15 residues. Germline CDR1 reads LGHNA; CDR2 reads YSLEER. V shed 3 bases and J 1 base; nucleotides not matched to a gene: 4.

This chain uses TRBV6-1 with TRBJ2-1; TRBD2 agrees at 7 bases. Germline values: CDR1 MNHNS, CDR2 SASEGT. The junction had 8 bases not matched to a gene; V was cut back by 2 bases and J by 4 bases. This CDR3 spans 16 amino acids. Here the CDR3 DNA reads TGTGCCAGCAGTGAAATTTGGGCTAGCGGATACAATGAGCAGTTCTTC. This translates into CASSEIWASGYNEQFF.

A word on this clone: Other DNA sequences from this sample encode an identical CDR3 as well. The chain joins TRBV5-4 to TRBJ1-1; D ambiguous. Germline lookup yields CDR1 SGHNT and CDR2 YYREEE (reference sequence). CDR3 length equals 13 residues. V gave up 1 base and J gave up 1 base, with 5 bases separating them. This CDR3 is CASSLKQNTEAFF. The CDR3 nucleotides read TGTGCCAGCAGCTTGAAACAGAACACTGAAGCTTTCTTT. Drawing the rest from reference TRBV5-4 and TRBJ1-1, the complete variable domain is ETGVTQSPTHLIKTRGQQVTLRCSSQSGHNTVSWYQQALGQGPQFIFQYYREEENGRGNFPPRFSGLQFPNYSSELNVNALELDDSALYLCASSLKQNTEAFFGQGTRLTVV.

The chain joins TRBV6-1 to TRBJ2-7; the match to TRBD2 covers 13 bases. V lost 3 bases, J lost 3 bases, and 2 bases stayed unmatched. This CDR3 comprises 15 residues. The germline gives CDR1 MNHNS, CDR2 SASEGT. CDR3 in amino acids: CASSDGLAGVYEQYF. The CDR3, as DNA: TGTGCCAGCAGTGACGGACTAGCGGGAGTCTACGAGCAGTACTTC.

The rearrangement uses TRBV18 and TRBJ2-1; D possibly corresponds to TRBD1 (6 bases). CDR3 length: 18 amino acids. Trimming pared 2 bases from V and 6 bases from J, leaving 23 bases between. CDR1 and CDR2 from the germline V gene are KGHSH and LQKENI. The CDR3: CASSPEHSRGRNSNEQFF. The CDR3 DNA is TGTGCCAGCTCACCAGAGCATTCCAGGGGCCGTAACTCCAATGAGCAGTTCTTC.

To note about this clone: The sample holds other DNA sequences that translate to the same CDR3. V and J are TRBV6-4 and TRBJ2-6; D might be TRBD1 (6 bases). V was clipped by 0 bases and J by 1 base, with 7 bases between them. The germline V gene has CDR1 MRHNA and CDR2 SNTAGT. The CDR3 has 16 amino acids. CDR3 sequence reads: CASSDSGQSGANVLTF. DNA of the CDR3: TGTGCCAGCAGTGACTCGGGACAATCTGGGGCCAACGTCCTGACTTTC.

The CDR3 is CASSLLLRGTGTASYEQYF. CDR3 nucleotides: TGTGCCAGCAGTTTACTCCTTCGTGGTACCGGGACAGCCTCCTACGAGCAGTACTTC. This chain connects TRBV6-2 or TRBV6-3 to TRBJ2-7, with 7 positions matching TRBD1. The J segment lost 0 bases and the V segment lost 4 bases, leaving 18 bases of the junction unmatched. CDR1 and CDR2 from the germline V gene are MNHEY and SVGEGT. This CDR3 contains 19 residues.